A single TCR beta chain is shown here with its context. This sample is part of a study of siplizumab effects on memory and regulatory T cells. Trimming cost V 5 bases and J 2 bases, with 9 bases left between them. CDR3 length equals 13 residues. CDR1 and CDR2 (germline): MNHNY, SVGAGI (reference sequence). Sequencing of each sample assayed around 10^5 TCR templates. Sequenced by immunoSEQ multiplex PCR; TCRdb stores in-frame clones only, minus some. The data hold some 100,000 clones, with 96% observed a single time. The sequenced sample was naive CD4+ T cells sorted from blood. The sequence was collected from a human donor in good health. The chain uses TRBV6-6 and TRBJ1-1; D possibly corresponds to TRBD1 (5 bases). The CDR3, as DNA: TGTGCCAGCAGTCGGGACGGTAACACTGAAGCTTTCTTT. Amino acids: CASSRDGNTEAFF.